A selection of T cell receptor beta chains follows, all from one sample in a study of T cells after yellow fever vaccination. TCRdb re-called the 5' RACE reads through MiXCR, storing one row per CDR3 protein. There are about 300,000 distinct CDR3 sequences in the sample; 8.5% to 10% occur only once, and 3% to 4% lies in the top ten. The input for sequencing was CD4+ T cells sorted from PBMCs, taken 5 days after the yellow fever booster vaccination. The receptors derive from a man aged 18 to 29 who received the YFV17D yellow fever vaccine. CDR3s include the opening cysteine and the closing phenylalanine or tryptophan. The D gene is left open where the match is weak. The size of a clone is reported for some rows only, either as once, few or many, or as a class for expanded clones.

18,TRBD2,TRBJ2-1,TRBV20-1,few,TGCAGTGCTAGGACTAGCGGGGGGGCCGGTAGCTCCTACAATGAGCAGTTCTTC,CSARTSGGAGSSYNEQFF
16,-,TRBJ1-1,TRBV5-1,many,TGCGCCAGCAGCTTGCGGTCAGGATCAATGAACACTGAAGCTTTCTTT,CASSLRSGSMNTEAFF
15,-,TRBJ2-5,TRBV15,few,TGTGCCACCAGCAGGGACTTGGGGAGGCAAGAGACCCAGTACTTC,CATSRDLGRQETQYF
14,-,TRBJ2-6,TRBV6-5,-,TGTGCCAGCAGACTTAGCCCTGGGGCCAACGTCCTGACTTTC,CASRLSPGANVLTF
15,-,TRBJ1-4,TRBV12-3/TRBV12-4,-,TGTGCCAGCAGTTTAAGGGGTGTGACGGATGAAAAACTGTTTTTT,CASSLRGVTDEKLFF
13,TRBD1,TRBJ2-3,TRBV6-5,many,TGTGCCAGCAGGACAGGGGGGGCAGATACGCAGTATTTT,CASRTGGADTQYF
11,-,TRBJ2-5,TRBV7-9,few,TGTGCCAGCAGCTTAAAGAAGGCCCAGTACTTC,CASSLKKAQYF
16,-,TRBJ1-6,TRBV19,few,TGTGCCAGTAGTATTGGGGTAGTTGGATATAATTCACCCCTCCACTTT,CASSIGVVGYNSPLHF
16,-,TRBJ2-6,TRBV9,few,TGTGCCAGCAGCGTAGGACCGGGAACTGGGGCCAACGTCCTGACTTTC,CASSVGPGTGANVLTF
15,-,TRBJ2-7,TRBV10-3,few,TGTGCCATCAGTGTTCTCTTGACAGGCGTCTACGAGCAGTACTTC,CAISVLLTGVYEQYF
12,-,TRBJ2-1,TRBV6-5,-,TGTGCCAGCAGTTCCGTATACAATGAGCAGTTCTTC,CASSSVYNEQFF
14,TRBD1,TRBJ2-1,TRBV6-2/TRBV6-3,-,TGTGCCAGCAGTGATCCGGGGACAGGGATTGAGCAGTTCTTC,CASSDPGTGIEQFF
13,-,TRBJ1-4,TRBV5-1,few,TGCGCCAGCAGCCCCGGGGGAGATGAAAAACTGTTTTTT,CASSPGGDEKLFF
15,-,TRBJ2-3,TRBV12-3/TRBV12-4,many,TGTGCCAGCAGTTCGCTACAGGGTCTTACAGATACGCAGTATTTT,CASSSLQGLTDTQYF
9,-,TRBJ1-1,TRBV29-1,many,TGCAGCGTTGAGCTAAACCCTTTCTTT,CSVELNPFF
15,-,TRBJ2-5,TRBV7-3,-,TGTGCCAGCAGCCTCCAATACTCCGGCGGTGAGACCCAGTACTTC,CASSLQYSGGETQYF
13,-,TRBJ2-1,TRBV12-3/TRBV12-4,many,TGTGCCAGCAGTTTAGGGACACCCGATGAGCAGTTCTTC,CASSLGTPDEQFF
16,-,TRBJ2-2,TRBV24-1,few,TGTGCCACCAGTGATTTCCCCCGCGGGAACACCGGGGAGCTGTTTTTT,CATSDFPRGNTGELFF
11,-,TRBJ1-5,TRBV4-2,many,TGTGCCAGCAGCGGAAGGAAGCCCCAGCATTTT,CASSGRKPQHF
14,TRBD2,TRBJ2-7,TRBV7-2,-,TGTGCCAGCAGCTTCGGCAGGGAGGGCTACGAGCAGTACTTC,CASSFGREGYEQYF
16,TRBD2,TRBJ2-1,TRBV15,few,TGTGCCACCAGCAACCTTGGACTAGCTGCCTACAATGAGCAGTTCTTC,CATSNLGLAAYNEQFF
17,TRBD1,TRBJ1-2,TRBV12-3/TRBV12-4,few,TGTGCCAGCCGCTCTAGTAGGGGGCGCTCAGGAAAGTATGGCTACACCTTC,CASRSSRGRSGKYGYTF
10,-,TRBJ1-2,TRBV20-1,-,TGCATTCCCGCTAACTATGGCTACACCTTC,CIPANYGYTF
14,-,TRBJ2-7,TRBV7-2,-,TGTGCCAGCAGCACACCCGGGGGAGGTTACGAGCAGTACTTC,CASSTPGGGYEQYF
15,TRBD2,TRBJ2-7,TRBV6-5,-,TGTGCCAGCAGTTACTCAAGCGGGGCGCCTAGGGAGCAGTACTTC,CASSYSSGAPREQYF
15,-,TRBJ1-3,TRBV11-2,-,TGTGCCAGCAGCGTAGGTCAGGGAGGAGGAAACACCATATATTTT,CASSVGQGGGNTIYF
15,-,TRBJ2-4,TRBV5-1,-,TGCGCCAGCAGCTTGGTTATGGGGGCAGAAAACATTCAGTACTTC,CASSLVMGAENIQYF
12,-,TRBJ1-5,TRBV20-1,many,TGCAGTGCTAGCTCGCGACAGCAGCCCCAGCATTTT,CSASSRQQPQHF